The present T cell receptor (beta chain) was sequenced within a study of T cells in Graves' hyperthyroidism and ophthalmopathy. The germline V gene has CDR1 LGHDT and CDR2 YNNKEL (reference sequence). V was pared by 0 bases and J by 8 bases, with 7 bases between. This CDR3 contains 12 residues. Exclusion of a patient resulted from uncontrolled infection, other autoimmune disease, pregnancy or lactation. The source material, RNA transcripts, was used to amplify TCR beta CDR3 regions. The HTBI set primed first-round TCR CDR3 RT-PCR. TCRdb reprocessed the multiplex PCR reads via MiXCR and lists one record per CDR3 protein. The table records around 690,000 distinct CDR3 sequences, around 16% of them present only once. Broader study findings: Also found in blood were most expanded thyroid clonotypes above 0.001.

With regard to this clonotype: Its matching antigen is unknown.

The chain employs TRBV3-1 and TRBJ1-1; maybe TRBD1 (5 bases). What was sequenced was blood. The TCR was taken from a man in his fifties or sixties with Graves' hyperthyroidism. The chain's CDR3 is CASSQEGREAFF. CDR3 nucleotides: TGTGCCAGCAGCCAAGAGGGGCGCGAAGCTTTCTTT.